Listed below are T cell receptor beta chains from one sample, sequenced in a study of Ad26.COV2.S vaccination and SARS-CoV-2 variants. The repertoire was sequenced with immunoSEQ multiplex PCR; TCRdb's copy has only in-frame clones and lacks some. Of 350,000 to 450,000 clones listed, 70% to 90% were seen once; the top ten hold over 1.5%. This specimen consisted of peripheral blood, obtained in a trial of Ad26.COV2.S vaccine versus placebo. The receptor source for this set is a person aged 18-65 years who received the Ad26.COV2.S COVID-19 vaccine or a placebo. Both conserved end residues are part of each CDR3. A D gene is named only where the DNA matches it firmly. Expanded clones are given a class, and other clones once, few, many or no size at all.

- | - | TRBJ1-2 | TRBV19 | CASSMSAGTANYGYTF | TGTGCCAGTAGTATGTCCGCCGGGACGGCGAACTATGGCTACACCTTC
- | - | TRBJ1-2 | TRBV11-2 | CASSSETYGYTF | TGTGCCAGCAGCTCGGAAACCTATGGCTACACCTTC
TRBD1 | - | TRBJ2-6 | TRBV18 | CASSPTGQGFSGANVLTF | TGTGCCAGCTCACCGACGGGACAGGGATTCTCTGGGGCCAACGTCCTGACTTTC
- | - | TRBJ2-7 | TRBV5-5 | CASSLPSGRYGYEQYF | TGTGCCAGCAGCTTGCCGTCAGGGAGATATGGCTACGAGCAGTACTTC
TRBD2 | - | TRBJ2-5 | TRBV5-1 | CASSPGTSGKTQYF | TGCGCCAGCAGCCCCGGGACTAGCGGAAAGACCCAGTACTTC
TRBD1 | - | TRBJ2-5 | TRBV9 | CASSVSQGARIETQYF | TGTGCCAGCAGCGTGAGCCAGGGGGCGAGAATTGAGACCCAGTACTTC
- | - | TRBJ2-1 | TRBV12-5 | CASGSYNEQFF | TGTGCTAGTGGTTCTTACAATGAGCAGTTCTTC
TRBD1 | - | TRBJ1-3 | TRBV6-8 | CASRASPGQGFGNTIYF | TGTGCCAGCAGAGCATCTCCGGGACAGGGGTTCGGAAACACCATATATTTT
TRBD1 | - | TRBJ2-1 | TRBV5-4 | CASSSGQGSYNEQFF | TGTGCCAGCAGCTCGGGACAGGGGAGCTACAATGAGCAGTTCTTC
- | - | TRBJ2-3 | TRBV5-4 | CASSLLTGAGDPDTQYF | TGTGCCAGCAGCCTCCTCACGGGGGCGGGAGACCCAGATACGCAGTATTTT
- | once | TRBJ1-2 | TRBV28 | CAVGNYGYTF | TGTGCCGTAGGGAACTATGGCTACACCTTC
- | - | TRBJ2-1 | TRBV5-6 | CASGRRPDEQFF | TGTGCCAGCGGCCGGAGGCCCGACGAGCAGTTCTTC
- | - | TRBJ2-6 | TRBV6-1 | CASSEYGTDSGANVLTF | TGTGCCAGCAGTGAATACGGGACGGACTCTGGGGCCAACGTCCTGACTTTC
TRBD2 | - | TRBJ2-3 | TRBV27 | CASIPPFAPGILAGGTDTQYF | TGTGCCAGCATACCTCCCTTCGCCCCAGGAATACTAGCGGGAGGCACAGATACGCAGTATTTT
- | - | TRBJ2-7 | TRBV6-1 | CASSEAWNEQYF | TGTGCCAGCAGTGAAGCGTGGAACGAGCAGTACTTC
TRBD1 | - | TRBJ2-3 | TRBV19 | CASSTGQGFPDTQYF | TGTGCCAGTAGTACTGGACAGGGGTTTCCAGATACGCAGTATTTT
- | few | TRBJ1-6 | TRBV2 | CASSESGVSPLHF | TGTGCCAGCAGTGAGTCAGGGGTTTCACCCCTCCACTTT
- | - | TRBJ2-1 | TRBV20-1 | CSARNNEQFF | TGCAGTGCTAGAAACAATGAGCAGTTCTTC